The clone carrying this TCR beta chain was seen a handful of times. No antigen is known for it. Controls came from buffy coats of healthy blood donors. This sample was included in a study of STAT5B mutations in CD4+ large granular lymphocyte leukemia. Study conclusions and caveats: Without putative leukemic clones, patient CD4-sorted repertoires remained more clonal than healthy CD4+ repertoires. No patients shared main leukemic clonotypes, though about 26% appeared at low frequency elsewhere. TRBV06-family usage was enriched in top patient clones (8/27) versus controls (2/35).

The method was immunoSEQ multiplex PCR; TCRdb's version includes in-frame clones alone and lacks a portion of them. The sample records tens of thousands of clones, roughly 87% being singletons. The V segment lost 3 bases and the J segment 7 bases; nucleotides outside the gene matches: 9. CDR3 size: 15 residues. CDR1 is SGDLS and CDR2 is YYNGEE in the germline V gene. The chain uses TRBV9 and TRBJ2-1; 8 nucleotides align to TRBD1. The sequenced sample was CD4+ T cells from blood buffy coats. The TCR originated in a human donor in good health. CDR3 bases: TGTGCCAGCAGCGGCTTCGGACAGGGAAGTAATGAGCAGTTCTTC. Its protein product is CASSGFGQGSNEQFF. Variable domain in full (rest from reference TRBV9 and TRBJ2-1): DSGVTQTPKHLITATGQRVTLRCSPRSGDLSVYWYQQSLDQGLQFLIQYYNGEERAKGNILERFSAQQFPDLHSELNLSSLELGDSALYFCASSGFGQGSNEQFFGPGTRLTVL.